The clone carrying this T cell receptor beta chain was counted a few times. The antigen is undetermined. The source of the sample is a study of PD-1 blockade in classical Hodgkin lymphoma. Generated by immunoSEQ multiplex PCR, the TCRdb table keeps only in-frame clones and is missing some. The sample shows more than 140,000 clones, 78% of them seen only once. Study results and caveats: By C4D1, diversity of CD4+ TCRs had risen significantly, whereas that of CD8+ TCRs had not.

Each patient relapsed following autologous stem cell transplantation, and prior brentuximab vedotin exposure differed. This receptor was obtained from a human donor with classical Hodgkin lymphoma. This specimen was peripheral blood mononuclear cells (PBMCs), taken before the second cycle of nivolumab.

The CDR3 region is CASREGGRPFNIQYF. CDR3 in DNA: TGTGCCAGTAGAGAGGGCGGGAGGCCATTTAACATTCAGTACTTC. V is TRBV19 and J is TRBJ2-4; 8 positions match TRBD2. Germline loops: CDR1 LNHDA, CDR2 SQIVND (reference sequence). This CDR3 comprises 15 residues. J gave up 7 bases and V 6 bases, and 11 bases lay outside the gene matches.